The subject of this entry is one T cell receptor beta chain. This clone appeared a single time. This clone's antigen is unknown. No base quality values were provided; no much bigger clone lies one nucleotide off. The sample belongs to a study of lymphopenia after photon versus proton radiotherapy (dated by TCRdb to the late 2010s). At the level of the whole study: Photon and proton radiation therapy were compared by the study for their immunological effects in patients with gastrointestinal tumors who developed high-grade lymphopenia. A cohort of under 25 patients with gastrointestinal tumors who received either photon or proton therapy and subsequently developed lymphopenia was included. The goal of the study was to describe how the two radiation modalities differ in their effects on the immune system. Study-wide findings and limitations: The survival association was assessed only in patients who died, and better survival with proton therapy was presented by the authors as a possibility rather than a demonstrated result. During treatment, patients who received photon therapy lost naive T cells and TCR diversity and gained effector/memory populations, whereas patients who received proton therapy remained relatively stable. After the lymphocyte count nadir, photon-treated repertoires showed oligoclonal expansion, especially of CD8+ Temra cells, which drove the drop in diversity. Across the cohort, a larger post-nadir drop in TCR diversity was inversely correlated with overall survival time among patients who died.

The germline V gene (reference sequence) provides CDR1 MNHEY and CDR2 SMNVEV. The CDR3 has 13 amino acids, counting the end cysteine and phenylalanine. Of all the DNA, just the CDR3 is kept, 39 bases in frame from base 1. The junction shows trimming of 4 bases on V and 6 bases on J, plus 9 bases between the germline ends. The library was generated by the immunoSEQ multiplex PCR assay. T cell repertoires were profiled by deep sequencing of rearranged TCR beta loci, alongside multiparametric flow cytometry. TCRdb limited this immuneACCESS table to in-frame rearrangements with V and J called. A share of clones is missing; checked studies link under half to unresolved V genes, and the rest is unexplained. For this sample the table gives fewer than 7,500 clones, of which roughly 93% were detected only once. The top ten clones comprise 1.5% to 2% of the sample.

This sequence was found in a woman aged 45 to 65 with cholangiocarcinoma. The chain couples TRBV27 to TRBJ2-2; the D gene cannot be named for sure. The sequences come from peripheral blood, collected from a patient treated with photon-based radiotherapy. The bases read TGTGCCAGCAGTTCCACCGTACCCGGGGAGCTGTTTTTT. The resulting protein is CASSSTVPGELFF.